Here is one TCR beta chain with its context. Its specificity is unknown. A multiplex PCR was run with 60 Vbeta primers and 13 Jbeta primers. Only in-frame clones appear in the TCRdb table, and some are missing; sequencing was by immunoSEQ multiplex PCR. The sample has around 200,000 clones, around 80% seen once; the top ten hold around 1.2%. Between the trimmed V and J ends, which lost 7 bases and 4 bases, there was a span of 11 bases. The germline V gene encodes CDR1 GTSNPN and CDR2 SVGIG (reference sequence). The CDR3 loop spans 12 amino acids. This sample was taken from a study of cytomegalovirus exposure and HLA in healthy donors. Turning to the study itself: In an early release, HLA-typed donors contributed 77 million or so unique TCR sequences.

Findings of the study overall: Solely CMV serostatus was available to characterize immune exposure.

This chain links TRBV30 with TRBJ1-3; unclear D gene. Sequencing used PBMCs. The TCR comes from a girl aged 2 to 10 in good health and CMV-seropositive. CDR3 sequence: CASTGGGNTIYF. DNA for the CDR3: TGTGCCTCGACGGGAGGCGGAAACACCATATATTTT.